The present T cell receptor (beta chain) was sequenced within a study of T cell repertoires in cytomegalovirus infection (dated by TCRdb to 2018 to 2020). For the study in its entirety: Peptide stimulations targeted recently identified HLA-C-restricted CMV epitopes, whose presentation resists viral immunomodulation, together with well-studied HLA-B-restricted epitopes. Donor HLA type was relevant to the analysis, as public TCR beta signatures indicated carriage of CMV infection together with the matching HLA type.

Points the paper makes about the study in general: Cumulative frequency of public TCR beta family members discriminated carriers of CMV infection plus the relevant HLA type in this cohort and an independent roughly 330-donor cohort. The ex vivo response was dominated by HLA-C-restricted CMV-specific TCR beta clonotypes, and the single most frequent clonotype in two of eight donors was supplied by these HLA-C-restricted clonotypes.

Sequencer: Illumina HiSeq 1500. TCRdb applied fastp at Q25 and MiXCR to the public reads, then kept only in-frame beta chains. Each entry is one CDR3 protein sequence, shown with its most common DNA and genes. This sample gives approximately 81,000 distinct CDR3 sequences in total; roughly 25% of them show up just once. The top ten clones comprise roughly 45% of the sample. The germline V end is reduced by 1 base and the J end by 3 bases; junction bases left unmatched: 2. From a lookup of the germline V gene, CDR1 and CDR2 are SQVTM and ANQGSEA. Reading from cysteine to phenylalanine, the CDR3 counts 13 amino acids. Only the CDR3 DNA stays, 39 bases, in frame from base 1. Remarks on this clonotype: Its antigen is currently not known. No base qualities exist here, and no much larger clone lies one base off it.

The treatment or condition tag for this specimen amounts to: in vitro stimulation with specific CMV peptide epitopes to enrich CMV-specific T cells. Rearrangement joined TRBV29-1 to TRBJ1-2, with 7 bases in between that match TRBD1. This sequence originates from a human donor in good health (CMV status not recorded). Some clones in this sample may be carry-over from other donors' samples. Sample: CD8+ T cells from cultured PBMCs, taken from culture after CMV antigen stimulation. The DNA reads as follows: TGCAGCGTTGAAGGGGACAGAGACTATGGCTACACCTTC. Translation gives CSVEGDRDYGYTF.